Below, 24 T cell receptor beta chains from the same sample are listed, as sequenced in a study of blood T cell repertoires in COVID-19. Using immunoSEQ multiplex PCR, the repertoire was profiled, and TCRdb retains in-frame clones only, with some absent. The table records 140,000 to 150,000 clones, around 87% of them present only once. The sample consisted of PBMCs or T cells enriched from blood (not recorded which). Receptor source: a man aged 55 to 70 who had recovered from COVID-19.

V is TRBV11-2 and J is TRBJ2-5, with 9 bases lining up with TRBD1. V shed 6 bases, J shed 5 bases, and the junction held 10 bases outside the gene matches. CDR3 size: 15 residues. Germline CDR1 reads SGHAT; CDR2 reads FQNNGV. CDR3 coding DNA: TGTGCCAGCAGGACCCCGGGACAGGGATACGAGACCCAGTACTTC. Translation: CASRTPGQGYETQYF.

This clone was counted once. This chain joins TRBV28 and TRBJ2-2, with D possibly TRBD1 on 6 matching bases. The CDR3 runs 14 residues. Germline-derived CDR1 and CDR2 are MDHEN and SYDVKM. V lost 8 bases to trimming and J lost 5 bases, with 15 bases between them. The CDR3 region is CASAQGGRTGELFF. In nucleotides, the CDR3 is TGTGCCAGCGCCCAAGGGGGTCGGACCGGGGAGCTGTTTTTT.

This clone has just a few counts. The CDR3 here is CASSLRDSGLHSYEQYF. DNA for the CDR3: TGTGCCAGCAGCTTAAGGGACTCGGGACTGCACTCCTACGAGCAGTACTTC. The chain uses TRBV7-9 and TRBJ2-7; a weak D match, TRBD2 (6 bases). The CDR3 spans 17 residues. Germline values: CDR1 SEHNR, CDR2 FQNEAQ (reference sequence). Trimming took 2 bases from V and 0 from J, leaving 17 bases between them. Looking up the rest from reference TRBV7-9 and TRBJ2-7 gives the full variable domain: DTGVSQNPRHKITKRGQNVTFRCDPISEHNRLYWYRQTLGQGPEFLTYFQNEAQLEKSRLLSDRFSAERPKGSFSTLEIQRTEQGDSAMYLCASSLRDSGLHSYEQYFGPGTRLTVT.

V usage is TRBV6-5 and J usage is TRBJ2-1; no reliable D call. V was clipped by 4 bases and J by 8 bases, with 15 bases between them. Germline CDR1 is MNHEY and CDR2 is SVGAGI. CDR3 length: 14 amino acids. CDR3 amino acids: CASSSTLGSHEQFF. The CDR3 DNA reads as TGTGCCAGCAGTTCCACTCTAGGCTCCCATGAGCAGTTCTTC.

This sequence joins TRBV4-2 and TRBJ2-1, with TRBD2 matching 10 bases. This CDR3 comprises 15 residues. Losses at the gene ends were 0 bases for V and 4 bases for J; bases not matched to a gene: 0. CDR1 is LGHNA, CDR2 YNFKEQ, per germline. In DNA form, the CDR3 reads TGTGCCAGCAGCCAAGAACTAGCGGGGTACAATGAGCAGTTCTTC. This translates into CASSQELAGYNEQFF.

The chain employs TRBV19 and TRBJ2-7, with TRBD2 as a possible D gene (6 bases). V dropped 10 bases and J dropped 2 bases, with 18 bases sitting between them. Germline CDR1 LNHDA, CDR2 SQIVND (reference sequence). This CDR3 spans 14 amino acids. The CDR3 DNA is TGTGCCACTTCGACTAGGGTGGGAACCTACGAGCAGTACTTC. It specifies CATSTRVGTYEQYF.

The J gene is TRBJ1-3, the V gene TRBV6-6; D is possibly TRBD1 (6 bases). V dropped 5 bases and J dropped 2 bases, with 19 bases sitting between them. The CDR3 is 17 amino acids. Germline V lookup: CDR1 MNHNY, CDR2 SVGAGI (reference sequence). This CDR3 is CASSRTLNQGTGNTIYF. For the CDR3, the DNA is TGTGCCAGCAGTCGAACCCTTAACCAGGGGACTGGAAACACCATATATTTT.

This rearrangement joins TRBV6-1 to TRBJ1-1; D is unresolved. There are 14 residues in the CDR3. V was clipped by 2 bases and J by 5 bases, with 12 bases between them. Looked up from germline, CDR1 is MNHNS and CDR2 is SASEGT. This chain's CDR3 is CASSELWRETEAFF. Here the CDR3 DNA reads TGTGCCAGCAGTGAACTATGGAGGGAGACTGAAGCTTTCTTT.

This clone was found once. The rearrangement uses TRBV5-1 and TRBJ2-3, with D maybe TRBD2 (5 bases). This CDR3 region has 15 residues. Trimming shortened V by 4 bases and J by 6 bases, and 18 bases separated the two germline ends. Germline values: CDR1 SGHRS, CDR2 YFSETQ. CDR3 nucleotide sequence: TGCGCCAGCAGCAAGGGAGACTTGGCCAGGGATACGCAGTATTTT. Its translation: CASSKGDLARDTQYF.

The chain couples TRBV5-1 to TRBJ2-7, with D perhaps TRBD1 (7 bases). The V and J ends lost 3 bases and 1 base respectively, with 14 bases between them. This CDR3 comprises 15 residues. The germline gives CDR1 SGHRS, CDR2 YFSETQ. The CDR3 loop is CASSSEGAGSYEQYF. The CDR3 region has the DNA TGCGCCAGCAGCTCTGAGGGGGCGGGATCCTACGAGCAGTACTTC.

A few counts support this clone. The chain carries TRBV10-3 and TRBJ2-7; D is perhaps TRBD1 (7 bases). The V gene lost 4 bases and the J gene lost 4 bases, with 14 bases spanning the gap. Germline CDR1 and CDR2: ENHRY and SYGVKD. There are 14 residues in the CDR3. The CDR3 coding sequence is TGTGCCATCAGTGGCGGGACAGACCCATACGAGCAGTACTTC. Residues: CAISGGTDPYEQYF.

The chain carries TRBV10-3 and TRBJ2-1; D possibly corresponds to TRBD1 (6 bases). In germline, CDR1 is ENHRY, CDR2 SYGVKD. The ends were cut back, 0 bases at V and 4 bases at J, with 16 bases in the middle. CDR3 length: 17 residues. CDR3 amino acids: CAISESQGFRVYNEQFF. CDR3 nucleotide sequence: TGTGCCATCAGTGAGTCCCAGGGGTTTAGGGTTTACAATGAGCAGTTCTTC.

As DNA, the CDR3 is TGTGCCAGCAGTCCCCCTGGGGGCCTTCCGGGGGAGCTGTTTTTT. It specifies CASSPPGGLPGELFF. V and J are TRBV6-5 and TRBJ2-2; D is perhaps TRBD1 (6 bases). The CDR3 has 15 amino acids. The V and J ends lost 5 bases and 8 bases respectively, with 18 bases between them. Germline V gene lookup returns CDR1 MNHEY and CDR2 SVGAGI.

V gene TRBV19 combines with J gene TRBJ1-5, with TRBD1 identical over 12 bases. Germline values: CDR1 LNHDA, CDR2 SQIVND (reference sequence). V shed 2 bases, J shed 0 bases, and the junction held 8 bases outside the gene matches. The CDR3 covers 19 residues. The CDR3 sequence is CASSISGTGGANSNQPQHF. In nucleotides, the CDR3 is TGTGCCAGTAGTATATCTGGGACAGGGGGCGCGAATAGCAATCAGCCCCAGCATTTT.

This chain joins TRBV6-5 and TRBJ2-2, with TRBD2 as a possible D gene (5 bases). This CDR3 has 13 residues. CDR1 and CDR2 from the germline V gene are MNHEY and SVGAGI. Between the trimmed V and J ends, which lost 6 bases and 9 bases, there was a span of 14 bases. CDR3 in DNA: TGTGCCAGCAGCCTCCGGGAACTACGGGAGCTGTTTTTT. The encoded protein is CASSLRELRELFF.

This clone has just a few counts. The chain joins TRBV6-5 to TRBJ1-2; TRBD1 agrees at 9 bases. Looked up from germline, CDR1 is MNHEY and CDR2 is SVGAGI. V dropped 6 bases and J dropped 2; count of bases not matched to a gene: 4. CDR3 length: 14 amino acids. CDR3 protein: CASRRTGVNYGYTF. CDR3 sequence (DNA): TGTGCCAGCAGGAGGACAGGGGTGAACTATGGCTACACCTTC.

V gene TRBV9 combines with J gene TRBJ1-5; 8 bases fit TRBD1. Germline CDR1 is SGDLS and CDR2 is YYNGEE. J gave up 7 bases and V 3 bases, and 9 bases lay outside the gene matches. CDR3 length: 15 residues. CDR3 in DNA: TGTGCCAGCAGCGCCGGACAGGGCGTAGGGCAGCCCCAGCATTTT. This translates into CASSAGQGVGQPQHF. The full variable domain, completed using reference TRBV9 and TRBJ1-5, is DSGVTQTPKHLITATGQRVTLRCSPRSGDLSVYWYQQSLDQGLQFLIQYYNGEERAKGNILERFSAQQFPDLHSELNLSSLELGDSALYFCASSAGQGVGQPQHFGDGTRLSIL.

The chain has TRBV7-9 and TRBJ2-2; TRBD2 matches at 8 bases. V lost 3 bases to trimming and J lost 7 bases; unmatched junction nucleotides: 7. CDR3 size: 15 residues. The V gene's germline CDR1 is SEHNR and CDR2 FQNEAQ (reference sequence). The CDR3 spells CASSFPGGPSGELFF. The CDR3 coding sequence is TGTGCCAGCAGCTTTCCGGGAGGGCCTAGCGGGGAGCTGTTTTTT.

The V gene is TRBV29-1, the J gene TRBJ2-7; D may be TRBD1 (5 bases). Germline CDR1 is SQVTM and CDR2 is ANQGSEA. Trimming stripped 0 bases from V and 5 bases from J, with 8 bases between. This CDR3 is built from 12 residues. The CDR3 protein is CSVEDQGHEQYF. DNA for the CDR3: TGCAGCGTTGAAGACCAGGGCCACGAGCAGTACTTC.

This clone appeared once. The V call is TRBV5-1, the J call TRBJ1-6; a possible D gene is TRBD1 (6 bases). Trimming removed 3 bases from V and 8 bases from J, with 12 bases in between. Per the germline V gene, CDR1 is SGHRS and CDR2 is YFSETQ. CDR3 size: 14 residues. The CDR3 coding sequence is TGCGCCAGCAGCTACTCAGGGGCGGATTCACCCCTCCACTTT. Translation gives CASSYSGADSPLHF.

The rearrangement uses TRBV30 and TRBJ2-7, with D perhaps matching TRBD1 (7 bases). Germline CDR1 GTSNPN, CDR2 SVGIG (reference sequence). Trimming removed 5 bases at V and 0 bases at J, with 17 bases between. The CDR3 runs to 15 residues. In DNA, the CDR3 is TGTGCCTGGCACCTCGGGGGACAGAGCTCCTACGAGCAGTACTTC. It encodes CAWHLGGQSSYEQYF.

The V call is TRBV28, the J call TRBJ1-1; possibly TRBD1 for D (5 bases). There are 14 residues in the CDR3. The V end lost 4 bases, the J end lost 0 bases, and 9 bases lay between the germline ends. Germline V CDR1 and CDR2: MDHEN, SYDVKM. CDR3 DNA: TGTGCCAGCAGTTGGACACCGATGAACACTGAAGCTTTCTTT. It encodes CASSWTPMNTEAFF.

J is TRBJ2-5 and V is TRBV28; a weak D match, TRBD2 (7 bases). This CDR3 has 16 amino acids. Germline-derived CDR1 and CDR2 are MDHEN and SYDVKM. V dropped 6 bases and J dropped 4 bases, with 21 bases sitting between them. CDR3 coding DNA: TGTGCCAGCAGCCCTGCCCGGGGGGTCAGGGGAGAGACCCAGTACTTC. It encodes CASSPARGVRGETQYF.

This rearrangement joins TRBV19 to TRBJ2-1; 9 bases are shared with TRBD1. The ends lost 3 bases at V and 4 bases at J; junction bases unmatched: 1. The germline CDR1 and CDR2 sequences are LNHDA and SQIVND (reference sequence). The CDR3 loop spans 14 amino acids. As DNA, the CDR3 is TGTGCCAGTAGTATCGACAGGGGGTACAATGAGCAGTTCTTC. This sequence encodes CASSIDRGYNEQFF.